Shown below are 32 T cell receptor beta chains from a single sample sequenced in a study of a mutant IDH1 vaccine in newly diagnosed glioma (TCRdb year 2021). Antigens for these TCRs are unknown. This specimen's time point label, interpreted: week 35, safety follow-up. Each vaccine dose was 300 ug of a 20-mer mutant IDH1 peptide in Montanide, given subcutaneously with topical imiquimod. The library was generated by the immunoSEQ multiplex PCR assay. This is the immuneACCESS table as TCRdb keeps it, with only in-frame sequences that have V and J called. A part of the clones is gone; compared with another copy, unresolved V genes explain less than half, and the rest is unexplained. The sample contains tens of thousands of clones, about three quarters of them found a single time. Around 6.9% of the sample is taken by the ten largest. Material: PBMCs, obtained from a glioma patient whose treatment included an IDH1 peptide vaccine. The receptors were gathered from a man between 50 and 59 years old with glioma.

V gene TRBV29-1 combines with J gene TRBJ2-7; D call uncertain. V lost 1 base, J lost 3 bases, and 4 bases lay in between. The V gene's germline CDR1 is SQVTM and CDR2 ANQGSEA. The CDR3 covers 11 residues. CDR3 sequence reads: CSVEVSYEQYF. CDR3 DNA: TGCAGCGTTGAAGTCAGCTACGAGCAGTACTTC.

This chain uses TRBV15 with TRBJ2-3; no firm D call. CDR1 LNHNV and CDR2 YYDKDF come from the germline V gene (reference sequence). The CDR3 covers 12 residues. Trimming removed 1 base at V and 5 bases at J, with 4 bases between. Written as DNA, the CDR3 is TGTGCCACCAGCAGAGGGGAAGATACGCAGTATTTT. Amino acids: CATSRGEDTQYF.

The genes are TRBV2 and TRBJ2-3, with 9 bases lining up with TRBD2. Germline-derived CDR1 and CDR2 are SNHLY and FYNNEI. The CDR3 covers 15 residues. With 6 bases clipped from V and 2 bases from J, the junction kept 6 bases outside the gene matches. CDR3 sequence reads: CASSRLAANTDTQYF. The CDR3 DNA sequence: TGTGCCAGCAGCCGACTAGCGGCTAACACAGATACGCAGTATTTT.

The chain has TRBV7-2 and TRBJ2-3; 8 bases agree with TRBD2. This CDR3 has 16 amino acids. The V gene end was trimmed by 2 bases and the J gene end by 4 bases; junction bases not matched to a gene: 8. Per the germline V gene, CDR1 is SGHTA and CDR2 is FQGNSA. The CDR3 sequence: CASSLYTGGGADTQYF. The CDR3 DNA reads as TGTGCCAGCAGCTTATATACGGGGGGGGGAGCAGATACGCAGTATTTT.

This sequence joins TRBV13 and TRBJ2-1; D remains ambiguous. Trimming shortened V by 5 bases and J by 5 bases, and 13 bases separated the two germline ends. The CDR3 contains 14 residues. The germline V gene has CDR1 PRHDT and CDR2 FYEKMQ (reference sequence). CDR3 loop: CASSPSLENNEQFF. The CDR3 nucleotides are TGTGCCAGCAGCCCTAGTCTAGAAAACAATGAGCAGTTCTTC.

V usage is TRBV5-5 and J usage is TRBJ1-1; 7 bases map to TRBD1. The junction had 9 bases not matched to a gene; V was cut back by 4 bases and J by 9 bases. There are 13 residues in the CDR3. Germline V gene lookup returns CDR1 SGHKS and CDR2 YYEKEE (reference sequence). Here the CDR3 DNA reads TGTGCCAGCAGCCTTGGGACAGCCTCCCAAGCTTTCTTT. Protein: CASSLGTASQAFF.

This chain uses TRBV6-1 with TRBJ2-1; TRBD1 matches 7 bases. Germline V gene sequence: CDR1 MNHNS, CDR2 SASEGT. The CDR3 runs 15 residues. The V segment lost 8 bases and the J segment 9 bases; nucleotides outside the gene matches: 16. CDR3 sequence: CASDPTGPGEVEQFF. As DNA, the CDR3 is TGTGCCAGCGATCCGACAGGGCCCGGTGAGGTTGAGCAGTTCTTC.

This clone was picked up one time. The J gene is TRBJ1-2, the V gene TRBV19; D is perhaps TRBD1 (6 bases). The CDR3 is made up of 16 amino acids. CDR1 and CDR2 from the germline V gene are LNHDA and SQIVND (reference sequence). V was trimmed by 6 bases and J by 6 bases, leaving 23 bases between them. This CDR3 reads CASSKLRGQDGNGYTF. In DNA form, the CDR3 reads TGTGCCAGTAGCAAACTCCGGGGGCAGGACGGGAATGGCTACACCTTC.

The chain combines TRBV5-1 with TRBJ2-3; possible D gene TRBD2, 7 bases. Germline CDR1 and CDR2: SGHRS and YFSETQ. This CDR3 contains 16 residues. V shed 0 bases and J shed 2 bases, with 13 bases lying between them. The CDR3: CASSLGVAGATDTQYF. DNA for the CDR3: TGCGCCAGCAGCTTGGGGGTTGCGGGGGCCACAGATACGCAGTATTTT.

The V call is TRBV20-1, the J call TRBJ1-1; D remains ambiguous. Germline values: CDR1 DFQATT, CDR2 SNEGSKA (reference sequence). V lost 5 bases to trimming and J lost 2 bases, with 6 bases between them. This CDR3 is 11 amino acids long. CDR3 sequence reads: CSARRNTEAFF. DNA for the CDR3: TGCAGTGCTCGACGTAACACTGAAGCTTTCTTT.

This chain connects TRBV5-1 to TRBJ2-2; 10 bases align to TRBD2. Germline CDR1 and CDR2: SGHRS and YFSETQ. This CDR3 has 15 amino acids. The junction had 2 bases not matched to a gene; V was cut back by 4 bases and J by 2 bases. The CDR3 bases are TGCGCCAGCAGCCGACTAGCGGGTAACACCGGGGAGCTGTTTTTT. Its translation is CASSRLAGNTGELFF.

This clone was picked up one time. V and J are TRBV6-5 and TRBJ2-6; D is uncertain. V was pared by 2 bases and J by 0 bases, with 5 bases between. From germline, CDR1 is MNHEY and CDR2 SVGAGI. The CDR3 is made up of 15 amino acids. This chain's CDR3 is CASSYDTSGANVLTF. Written as DNA, the CDR3 is TGTGCCAGCAGTTACGACACCTCTGGGGCCAACGTCCTGACTTTC.

The chain employs TRBV2 and TRBJ2-3, with D possibly being TRBD2 (5 bases). Trimming shortened V by 5 bases and J by 2 bases, and 8 bases separated the two germline ends. Germline V gene lookup returns CDR1 SNHLY and CDR2 FYNNEI. The CDR3 runs 13 residues. The CDR3 DNA sequence: TGTGCCAGCAGTCGGGGTACCACAGATACGCAGTATTTT. Translating it yields CASSRGTTDTQYF.

The genes are TRBV18 and TRBJ2-3, with 7 bases fitting TRBD1. There are 16 residues in the CDR3. Trimming took 2 bases from V and 1 from J; bases not matched to a gene: 6. Germline V lookup: CDR1 KGHSH, CDR2 LQKENI. The DNA of the CDR3 is TGTGCCAGCTCACCAGACGGGCAGGGGGGCACAGATACGCAGTATTTT. Translation gives CASSPDGQGGTDTQYF. Drawing the rest from reference TRBV18 and TRBJ2-3, the complete variable domain is NAGVMQNPRHLVRRRGQEARLRCSPMKGHSHVYWYRQLPEEGLKFMVYLQKENIIDESGMPKERFSAEFPKEGPSILRIQQVVRGDSAAYFCASSPDGQGGTDTQYFGPGTRLTVL.

In its sample, this clone was seen a few times. The chain's CDR3 is CASSQPGTGIQYF. CDR3 sequence (DNA): TGCGCCAGCAGCCAGCCAGGGACGGGCATTCAGTACTTC. V is TRBV4-3 and J is TRBJ2-4; D assignment may be TRBD1 or TRBD2 (5 bases each). This CDR3 comprises 13 residues. Trimming pared 3 bases from V and 9 bases from J, leaving 12 bases between. Germline CDR1 is LGHNA and CDR2 is YSLEER.

V gene TRBV19 combines with J gene TRBJ1-2; a weak D match, TRBD1 (6 bases). Trimming left V 3 bases short and J 6 bases short, with 11 bases between. The CDR3 contains 13 residues. Germline lookup yields CDR1 LNHDA and CDR2 SQIVND (reference sequence). CDR3 DNA: TGTGCCAGTAGTATGCAGGGGTTCGATGGCTACACCTTC. As protein: CASSMQGFDGYTF.

The chain is built from TRBV19 and TRBJ1-1, with D unclear. V lost 4 bases to trimming and J lost 0 bases, with 9 bases between them. The CDR3 length is 14 residues. Germline V gene data show CDR1 as LNHDA and CDR2 as SQIVND (reference sequence). The CDR3 sequence is CASSTPGLNTEAFF. In nucleotides, the CDR3 is TGTGCCAGTAGTACCCCCGGGTTGAACACTGAAGCTTTCTTT. Supplemented by reference TRBV19 and TRBJ1-1, the full variable domain reads DGGITQSPKYLFRKEGQNVTLSCEQNLNHDAMYWYRQDPGQGLRLIYYSQIVNDFQKGDIAEGYSVSREKKESFPLTVTSAQKNPTAFYLCASSTPGLNTEAFFGQGTRLTVV.

CDR3 region: CASSITQVNTEAFF. The DNA of the CDR3 is TGCGCCAGCAGCATCACACAGGTGAACACTGAAGCTTTCTTT. This rearrangement joins TRBV5-1 to TRBJ1-1, with D possibly being TRBD1 (5 bases). V was pared by 4 bases and J by 0 bases, with 10 bases between. Germline V lookup: CDR1 SGHRS, CDR2 YFSETQ. The CDR3 contains 14 residues.

The chain recombines TRBV5-1 with TRBJ2-3; D possibly corresponds to TRBD1 (5 bases). The V end was cut by 0 bases, the J end by 9 bases, with 11 bases between. The CDR3 covers 13 residues. Germline V lookup: CDR1 SGHRS, CDR2 YFSETQ. The CDR3 DNA follows: TGCGCCAGCAGCTTGGCAGGACACTCGACGCAGTATTTT. Its translation: CASSLAGHSTQYF.

The J gene is TRBJ2-7, the V gene TRBV7-6; 8 bases map to TRBD1. The CDR3 sequence is 13 residues long. V was clipped by 3 bases and J by 4 bases; unmatched bases: 2. Germline assignment: CDR1 SGHVS and CDR2 FNYEAQ. CDR3 in DNA: TGTGCCAGCAGCTTGACAGGGGAGTACGAGCAGTACTTC. It codes for CASSLTGEYEQYF.

The chain recombines TRBV28 with TRBJ1-2, with 9 bases matching TRBD1. Per germline, CDR1 MDHEN and CDR2 SYDVKM. CDR3 size: 15 residues. J was trimmed by 8 bases and V by 6 bases; bases with no gene match: 13. As DNA, the CDR3 is TGTGCCAGCAGAATGCCCCAGGACAGGGGCAAGGGCTACACCTTC. It translates to CASRMPQDRGKGYTF.

This clone was recorded only once. The chain has TRBV30 and TRBJ2-6; D remains unclear. CDR3 size: 14 residues. Trimming removed 4 bases from V and 2 bases from J, with 9 bases in between. In germline, CDR1 is GTSNPN, CDR2 SVGIG (reference sequence). The DNA for the CDR3 is TGTGCCTGGACCTCGGATCCTGGGGCCAACGTCCTGACTTTC. Translation gives CAWTSDPGANVLTF.

The chain is built from TRBV15 and TRBJ2-4; 11 nucleotides match TRBD2. Germline values: CDR1 LNHNV, CDR2 YYDKDF (reference sequence). The CDR3 totals 16 residues. After removal of 3 bases from V and 0 bases from J, the junction contained 1 base not matched to a gene. CDR3 nucleotides: TGTGCCACCAGCAGTGGGACTAGCGGAGCCAAAAACATTCAGTACTTC. Translating gives CATSSGTSGAKNIQYF.

The chain is built from TRBV14 and TRBJ1-1; D gene ambiguous. Trimming removed 3 bases from V and 2 bases from J, with 13 bases in between. Germline lookup yields CDR1 SGHDN and CDR2 FVKESK. The CDR3 extends over 15 amino acids. CDR3 protein: CASSHLFGPNTEAFF. The DNA of the CDR3 is TGTGCCAGCAGCCACCTTTTCGGGCCCAACACTGAAGCTTTCTTT.

The rearrangement joins TRBV5-6 to TRBJ2-7; D ambiguous. The CDR3 totals 13 residues. Trimming cost V 1 base and J 4 bases, with 9 bases left between them. CDR1 is SGHDT and CDR2 is YYEEEE in the germline V gene. CDR3 amino acids: CASSLRQEYEQYF. The CDR3 DNA reads TGTGCCAGCAGCTTGCGGCAGGAATACGAGCAGTACTTC. Together with reference TRBV5-6 and TRBJ2-7, the CDR3 gives the full variable domain: DAGVTQSPTHLIKTRGQQVTLRCSPKSGHDTVSWYQQALGQGPQFIFQYYEEEERQRGNFPDRFSGHQFPNYSSELNVNALLLGDSALYLCASSLRQEYEQYFGPGTRLTVT.

The chain carries TRBV7-2 and TRBJ1-5, with D hard to call. Per the germline V gene, CDR1 is SGHTA and CDR2 is FQGNSA. Between the trimmed V and J ends, which lost 4 bases and 4 bases, there was a span of 8 bases. This CDR3 has 13 residues. The CDR3 coding sequence is TGTGCCAGCAGCTCCCAGGAGAATCAGCCCCAGCATTTT. Translation gives CASSSQENQPQHF.

The chain combines TRBV5-5 with TRBJ2-7; TRBD2 matches at 7 bases. The CDR3 extends over 15 amino acids. Trimming cost V 0 bases and J 1 base; bases outside gene matches: 4. Germline CDR1 reads SGHKS; CDR2 reads YYEKEE (reference sequence). CDR3 sequence reads: CASSLGAGQSYEQYF. The DNA for the CDR3 is TGTGCCAGCAGCTTGGGAGCGGGGCAGTCCTACGAGCAGTACTTC.

This sequence joins TRBV6-5 and TRBJ2-7, with 10 bases matching TRBD1. This CDR3 has 14 amino acids. V was clipped by 3 bases and J by 2 bases; unmatched bases: 1. Germline V CDR1 and CDR2: MNHEY, SVGAGI. The DNA of the CDR3 is TGTGCCAGCAGTTATGGGACAGGGGCCTACGAGCAGTACTTC. Its protein product is CASSYGTGAYEQYF.

The J gene is TRBJ2-7, the V gene TRBV29-1, with TRBD1 matching over 9 bases. The CDR3 sequence is 12 residues long. Germline V gene sequence: CDR1 SQVTM, CDR2 ANQGSEA. V was clipped by 6 bases and J by 6 bases; unmatched bases: 6. The CDR3 is CSVPSTGGEQYF. The CDR3 DNA sequence: TGCAGCGTCCCTTCGACAGGGGGCGAGCAGTACTTC.

V usage is TRBV9 and J usage is TRBJ2-7, with D perhaps matching TRBD1 (6 bases). In germline, CDR1 is SGDLS, CDR2 YYNGEE. This CDR3 has 13 residues. V shed 7 bases and J shed 2 bases, with 13 bases lying between them. The CDR3 region has the DNA TGTGCCAGCTCCAGAACAGGGACCTACGAGCAGTACTTC. Amino acid sequence: CASSRTGTYEQYF.

The gene calls are TRBV15 and TRBJ2-7; D unresolved. V gave up 2 bases and J gave up 2 bases, with 13 bases separating them. CDR3 length equals 15 residues. CDR1 and CDR2 from the germline V gene are LNHNV and YYDKDF (reference sequence). CDR3 nucleotides: TGTGCCACCAGCAGACTACCTGCCGGGCCCTACGAGCAGTACTTC. It translates to CATSRLPAGPYEQYF.

The V and J genes are TRBV15 and TRBJ1-3; D gene uncertain. The CDR3 has 14 amino acids. Germline V gene sequence: CDR1 LNHNV, CDR2 YYDKDF (reference sequence). The germline V and J ends were trimmed by 1 base and 1 base, with 5 bases remaining between them. CDR3 residues: CATSRGGSGNTIYF. The CDR3 DNA follows: TGTGCCACCAGCAGAGGAGGGTCTGGAAACACCATATATTTT.